The 19 T cell receptor beta chains listed next were all sequenced from one sample in a study of T cells in Graves' hyperthyroidism and ophthalmopathy. TCR beta CDR3 sequences were amplified from RNA transcripts. The study used the HTBI primer set for a first-round RT-PCR of the TCR CDR3. TCRdb re-derived calls from the multiplex PCR reads in MiXCR, one entry per CDR3 protein. There are more than 500,000 distinct CDR3 sequences in the sample; 13% to 15% occur only once, and roughly 14% lies in the top ten. The sample was blood. These receptors originate from a middle-aged woman with Graves' hyperthyroidism.

In this sample, this clonotype turned up many times. The chain employs TRBV5-8 and TRBJ1-2; no definite D call. The CDR3 sequence is 14 residues long. CDR1 SGHTS and CDR2 YDEGEE come from the germline V gene. Trimming left V 1 base short and J 8 bases short, with 15 bases between. Here the CDR3 reads CASSLRRELSGYTF. The CDR3 DNA sequence: TGTGCCAGCAGCTTGAGGAGGGAGCTGAGCGGCTACACCTTC.

This clonotype was counted at least ten times. The rearrangement joins TRBV11-2 to TRBJ2-3; D is unclear. This CDR3 region has 14 residues. CDR1 is SGHAT and CDR2 is FQNNGV in the germline V gene. V lost 3 bases, J lost 2 bases, and 9 bases lay in between. As DNA, the CDR3 is TGTGCCAGCAGCTTTTCTTTAGACACAGATACGCAGTATTTT. Amino acids: CASSFSLDTDTQYF.

This clonotype was counted ten times or more. The chain combines TRBV5-1 with TRBJ1-2; weak D call: TRBD1 (6 bases). The CDR3 consists of 13 residues. The germline V and J ends were trimmed by 2 bases and 8 bases, with 13 bases remaining between them. Germline V gives CDR1 SGHRS, CDR2 YFSETQ. The CDR3, as DNA: TGCGCCAGCAGCTTATCGACAGGAGAAGGCTACACCTTC. Protein sequence: CASSLSTGEGYTF.

This chain joins TRBV28 and TRBJ2-5; D possibly corresponds to TRBD1 (5 bases). From germline, CDR1 is MDHEN and CDR2 SYDVKM. V gave up 7 bases and J gave up 0 bases, with 27 bases separating them. There are 19 residues in the CDR3. The CDR3 DNA sequence: TGTGCCAGCACCACGGGCGTGGACACTCCAAAAGAGCACCAAGAGACCCAGTACTTC. This gives the protein CASTTGVDTPKEHQETQYF.

This clonotype appeared many times. The J gene is TRBJ1-6, the V gene TRBV10-2; D uncertain. Trimming stripped 4 bases from V and 7 bases from J, with 11 bases between. Germline CDR1 and CDR2: WSHSY and SAAADI. The CDR3 extends over 14 amino acids. Here the CDR3 DNA reads TGCGCCAGCAGTGGACGGGAAGGGAATTCACCCCTCCACTTT. It encodes CASSGREGNSPLHF.

In its sample, this clonotype was seen many times. The chain uses TRBV12-3 or TRBV12-4 and TRBJ2-4; no firm D call. This CDR3 has 15 residues. Trimming shortened V by 3 bases and J by 8 bases, and 17 bases separated the two germline ends. CDR3 coding DNA: TGTGCCAGCAGTTTGGACGGCTCGATAAGCCACATTCAGTACTTC. Encoded protein: CASSLDGSISHIQYF.

This clonotype was seen at least ten times. V is TRBV28 and J is TRBJ2-3; 7 nucleotides match TRBD2. With 2 bases clipped from V and 2 bases from J, the junction kept 7 bases outside the gene matches. The CDR3 spans 16 residues. Looked up from germline, CDR1 is MDHEN and CDR2 is SYDVKM. CDR3 sequence (DNA): TGTGCCAGCAGTTTAGCGGGAGCGGTGGCCACAGATACGCAGTATTTT. Translated, it gives CASSLAGAVATDTQYF.

The chain links TRBV10-1 to TRBJ2-1; a weak D match, TRBD1 (6 bases). V was clipped by 2 bases and J by 15 bases, with 17 bases between them. The CDR3 is made up of 13 amino acids. CDR1 and CDR2 (germline): WNHNN, SYGVQD (reference sequence). This CDR3 reads CASSEDPRGGVFF. CDR3 DNA sequence: TGCGCCAGCAGTGAGGATCCCAGGGGTGGGGTGTTCTTC.

A remark on this clonotype: A much bigger clone sits one base away, suggesting this may be a read error. The genes are TRBV3-1 and TRBJ1-1, with D unresolved. CDR3 size: 13 residues. Germline CDR1 reads LGHDT; CDR2 reads YNNKEL (reference sequence). The CDR3 DNA follows: TGTGCCAGCAGCCAGCCGGTGGGCACTGAAGCTTCCTTT. The encoded protein is CASSQPVGTEASF.

V is TRBV9 and J is TRBJ2-5, with 10 bases identical to TRBD1. There are 14 residues in the CDR3. Trimming at V came to 4 bases and at J to 5 bases, leaving 5 bases not matched to a gene. The germline V gene encodes CDR1 SGDLS and CDR2 YYNGEE. The DNA for the CDR3 is TGTGCCAGCAGCCTAGGACAGGGGGATGAGACCCAGTACTTC. It translates to CASSLGQGDETQYF.

This clonotype has at least ten counts. The chain uses TRBV20-1 and TRBJ2-7; 14 bases are a match to TRBD2. Trimming cost V 6 bases and J 3 bases; bases outside gene matches: 4. Germline V lookup: CDR1 DFQATT, CDR2 SNEGSKA (reference sequence). The CDR3 extends over 14 amino acids. CDR3 nucleotide sequence: TGCAGTGCCGGGACTAGCGGGAGTGTCTACGAGCAGTACTTC. Encoded protein: CSAGTSGSVYEQYF.

This clonotype was observed a handful of times. This chain links TRBV14 with TRBJ2-5, with 8 bases fitting TRBD2. Germline trimming cut 1 base from V and 3 bases from J; bases unmatched to any gene: 10. Germline V CDR1 and CDR2: SGHDN, FVKESK. The CDR3 has 17 residues. The CDR3 nucleotides read TGTGCCAGCAGCCAAGGAGCGGAGCGGGAGCGAGAAGAGACCCAGTACTTC. Translating gives CASSQGAEREREETQYF.

The sample holds a few counts of this clonotype. The chain couples TRBV19 to TRBJ2-7; tentatively, D is TRBD2 (5 bases). The germline CDR1 and CDR2 sequences are LNHDA and SQIVND (reference sequence). Trimming removed 4 bases at V and 5 bases at J, with 15 bases between. CDR3 length: 14 residues. This CDR3 reads CASSTGVVFHEQYF. CDR3 nucleotides: TGTGCCAGTAGTACCGGGGTCGTCTTCCACGAGCAGTACTTC.

This clonotype was counted a few times. The chain combines TRBV20-1 with TRBJ1-2, with D possibly matching TRBD1 (5 bases). Trimming stripped 5 bases from V and 10 bases from J, with 20 bases between. This CDR3 has 13 amino acids. Looked up from germline, CDR1 is DFQATT and CDR2 is SNEGSKA (reference sequence). Here the CDR3 DNA reads TGCAGTGCTCCTGTGGGGGATGAGGTCGACTACACCTTC. The encoded protein is CSAPVGDEVDYTF.

This clonotype was counted many times. This chain connects TRBV12-3 or TRBV12-4 to TRBJ2-5, with D unclear. V lost 6 bases, J lost 2 bases, and 10 bases lay in between. The CDR3 spans 13 residues. The CDR3 is CASRIDTQETQYF. DNA for the CDR3: TGTGCCAGCAGGATAGACACTCAAGAGACCCAGTACTTC.

The chain combines TRBV5-1 with TRBJ1-3; TRBD1 might be the D (5 bases). The CDR3 is 13 residues long. Trimming left V 2 bases short and J 8 bases short, with 11 bases between. CDR1 and CDR2 (germline): SGHRS, YFSETQ. CDR3 loop: CASSLGAADTIYF. CDR3 in DNA: TGCGCCAGCAGCTTAGGGGCGGCTGACACCATATATTTT.

In its sample, this clonotype was seen many times. The chain combines TRBV7-2 with TRBJ2-1; TRBD2 aligns across 8 bases. The ends lost 1 base at V and 5 bases at J; junction bases unmatched: 4. The germline V gene has CDR1 SGHTA and CDR2 FQGNSA. This CDR3 is 15 amino acids long. CDR3 coding DNA: TGTGCCAGCAGCTTAGAATTAGCGGGAAACAATGAGCAGTTCTTC. This codes for CASSLELAGNNEQFF.

This clonotype was recorded many times. The chain joins TRBV3-1 to TRBJ2-7, with 7 nucleotides matching TRBD1. V lost 6 bases, J lost 3 bases, and 11 bases stayed unmatched. The germline gives CDR1 LGHDT, CDR2 YNNKEL (reference sequence). The CDR3 totals 15 residues. The CDR3 coding sequence is TGTGCCAGCAGAGAAGGAACAGGGGTTGGCTACGAGCAGTACTTC. Translation gives CASREGTGVGYEQYF.

The sample holds many counts of this clonotype. V usage is TRBV5-1 and J usage is TRBJ1-5, with 7 positions matching TRBD1. CDR1 and CDR2 (germline): SGHRS, YFSETQ. This CDR3 is built from 16 residues. V dropped 0 bases and J dropped 1; count of bases not matched to a gene: 4. The CDR3 loop reads CASSLGGGPSNQPQHF. The CDR3 coding sequence is TGCGCCAGCAGCTTGGGAGGGGGCCCCAGCAATCAGCCCCAGCATTTT.